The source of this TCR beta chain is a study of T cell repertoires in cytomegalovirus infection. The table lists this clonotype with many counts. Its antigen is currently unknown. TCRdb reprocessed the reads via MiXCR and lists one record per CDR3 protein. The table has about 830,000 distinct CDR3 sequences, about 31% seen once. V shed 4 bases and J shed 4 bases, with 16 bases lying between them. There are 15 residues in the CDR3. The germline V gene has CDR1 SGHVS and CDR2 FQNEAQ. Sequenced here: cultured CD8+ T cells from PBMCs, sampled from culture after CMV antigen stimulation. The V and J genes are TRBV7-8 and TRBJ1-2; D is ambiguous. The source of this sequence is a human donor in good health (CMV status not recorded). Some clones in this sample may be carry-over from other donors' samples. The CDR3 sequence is CASSSRTVAGYGYTF. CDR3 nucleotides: TGTGCCAGCAGCTCCCGGACGGTCGCTGGCTATGGCTACACCTTC.